These 4 T cell receptor beta chains originate from one sample sequenced in a study of cytomegalovirus exposure and HLA in healthy donors. Primers: 60 Vbeta forward and 13 Jbeta reverse. TCRdb's copy holds only in-frame clones and misses some; the assay was immunoSEQ multiplex PCR. The sample lists some 93,000 clones, 55% to 70% occurring once. The specimen sequenced was PBMCs. The receptors originated from a boy younger than 18 in good health and CMV-seropositive.

The chain combines TRBV6-5 with TRBJ2-2; D uncertain. This CDR3 comprises 15 residues. Trimming took off 6 bases at V and 3 bases at J, with 14 bases between the two ends. Per the germline V gene, CDR1 is MNHEY and CDR2 is SVGAGI. The CDR3 DNA sequence: TGTGCCAGCAGCCCCAAGTTCGCGGACACCGGGGAGCTGTTTTTT. Translating gives CASSPKFADTGELFF.

V and J are TRBV10-1 and TRBJ2-1; no definite D call. Germline V gene sequence: CDR1 WNHNN, CDR2 SYGVQD (reference sequence). CDR3 length: 13 amino acids. Trimming pared 3 bases from V and 11 bases from J, leaving 14 bases between. The CDR3 nucleotides are TGCGCCAGCAGTGAAGGCACAACTACGAAGCAGTTCTTC. Translated, it gives CASSEGTTTKQFF.

This sequence joins TRBV7-2 and TRBJ1-1; D is possibly TRBD1 (5 bases). Germline V CDR1 and CDR2: SGHTA, FQGNSA. The length of the CDR3 is 13 residues. V was shortened by 1 base and J by 10 bases, with 13 bases between the two germline ends. Here the CDR3 DNA reads TGTGCCAGCAGCTTAGGAGGTGGGGGGGTAGCTTTCTTT. It codes for CASSLGGGGVAFF.

The genes are TRBV2 and TRBJ2-1; 8 positions match TRBD2. From germline, CDR1 is SNHLY and CDR2 FYNNEI. V was pared by 7 bases and J by 5 bases, with 7 bases of the junction left unmatched. The CDR3 extends over 14 amino acids. CDR3 sequence reads: CASTPGGNHNEQFF. The CDR3 bases are TGTGCCAGCACCCCGGGGGGGAACCACAATGAGCAGTTCTTC.